This TCR beta chain was profiled in a study of shared clonotypes between healthy human individuals. This was a deep-level run. Only in-frame clones appear in the TCRdb table, and some are missing; sequencing was by immunoSEQ multiplex PCR. The sample consists of around 750,000 clones, around 72% of them appearing once. With regard to this clone: Its target is unknown.

V was clipped by 6 bases and J by 0 bases, with 12 bases between them. CDR3 length equals 15 residues. The germline gives CDR1 KGHSH, CDR2 LQKENI. Study-wide results and limits: Represented diversity, genetic and exposure-history alike, was limited by few donors. Non-shared clonotypes were found to have lower generation probabilities than the clonotypes that were shared by all four of the sorted-subset donors.

A CD45RA+ naive subset and a CD45RA-negative memory subset were split from CD4+ cells. This TCR was sampled from a woman younger than 45 in good health. The material sequenced was memory CD4+ T cells sorted from blood. Subset noted: CD45RA-negative fraction. The genes are TRBV18 and TRBJ1-5, with TRBD1 as a possible D gene (6 bases). CDR3 amino acids: CASSRTENSNQPQHF. DNA of the CDR3: TGTGCCAGCTCCCGGACAGAAAATAGCAATCAGCCCCAGCATTTT.